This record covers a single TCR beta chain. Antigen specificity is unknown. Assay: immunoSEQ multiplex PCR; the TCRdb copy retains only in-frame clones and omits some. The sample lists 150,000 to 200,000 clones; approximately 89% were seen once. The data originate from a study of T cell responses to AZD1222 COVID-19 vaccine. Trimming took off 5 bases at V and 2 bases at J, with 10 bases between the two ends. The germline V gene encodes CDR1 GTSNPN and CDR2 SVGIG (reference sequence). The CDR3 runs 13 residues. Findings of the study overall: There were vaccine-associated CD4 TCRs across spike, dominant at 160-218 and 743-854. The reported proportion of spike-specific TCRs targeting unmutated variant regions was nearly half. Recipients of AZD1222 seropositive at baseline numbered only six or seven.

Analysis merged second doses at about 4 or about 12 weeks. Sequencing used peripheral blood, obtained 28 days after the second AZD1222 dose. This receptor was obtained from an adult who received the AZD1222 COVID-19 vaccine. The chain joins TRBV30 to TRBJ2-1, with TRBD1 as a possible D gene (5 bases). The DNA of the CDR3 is TGTGCCTGGGGGGCCCAACCCTACAATGAGCAGTTCTTC. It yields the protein CAWGAQPYNEQFF. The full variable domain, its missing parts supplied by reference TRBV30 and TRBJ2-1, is SQTIHQWPATLVQPVGSPLSLECTVEGTSNPNLYWYRQAAGRGLQLLFYSVGIGQISSEVPQNLSASRPQDRQFILSSKKLLLSDSGFYLCAWGAQPYNEQFFGPGTRLTVL.